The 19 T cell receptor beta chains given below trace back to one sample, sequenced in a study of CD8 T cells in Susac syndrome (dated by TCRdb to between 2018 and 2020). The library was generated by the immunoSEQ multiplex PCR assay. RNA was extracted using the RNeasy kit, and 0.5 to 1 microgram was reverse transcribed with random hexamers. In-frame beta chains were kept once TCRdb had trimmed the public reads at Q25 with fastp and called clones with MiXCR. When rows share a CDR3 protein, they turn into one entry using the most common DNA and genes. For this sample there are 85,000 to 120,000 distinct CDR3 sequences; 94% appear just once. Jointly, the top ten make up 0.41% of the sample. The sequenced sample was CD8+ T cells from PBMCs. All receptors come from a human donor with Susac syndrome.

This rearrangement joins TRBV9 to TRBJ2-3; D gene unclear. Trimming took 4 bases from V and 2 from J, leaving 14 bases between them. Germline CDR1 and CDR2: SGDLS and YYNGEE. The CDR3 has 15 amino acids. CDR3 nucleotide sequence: TGTGCCAGCAGCCCCCGACCCGTAGTCACAGATACGCAGTATTTT. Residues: CASSPRPVVTDTQYF.

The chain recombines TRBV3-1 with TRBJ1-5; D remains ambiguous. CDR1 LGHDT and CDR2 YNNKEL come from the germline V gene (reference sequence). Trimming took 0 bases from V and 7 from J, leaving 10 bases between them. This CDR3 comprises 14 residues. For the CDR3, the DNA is TGTGCCAGCAGCCAAGATCGGGCCGACCAGCCCCAGCATTTT. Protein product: CASSQDRADQPQHF.

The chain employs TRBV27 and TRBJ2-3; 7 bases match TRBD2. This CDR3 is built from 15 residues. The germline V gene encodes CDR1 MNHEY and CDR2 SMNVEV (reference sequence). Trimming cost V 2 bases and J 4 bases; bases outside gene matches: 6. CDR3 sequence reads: CASSLGGGSPDTQYF. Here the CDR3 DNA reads TGTGCCAGCAGTTTAGGGGGGGGATCCCCAGATACGCAGTATTTT.

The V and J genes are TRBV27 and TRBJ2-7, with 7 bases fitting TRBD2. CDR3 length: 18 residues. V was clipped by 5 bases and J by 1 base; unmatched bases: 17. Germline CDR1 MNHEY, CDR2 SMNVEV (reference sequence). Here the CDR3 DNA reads TGTGCCAGCAGTCTCATCGGGGGTCCTGCGGGGGATTCCTACGAGCAGTACTTC. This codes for CASSLIGGPAGDSYEQYF.

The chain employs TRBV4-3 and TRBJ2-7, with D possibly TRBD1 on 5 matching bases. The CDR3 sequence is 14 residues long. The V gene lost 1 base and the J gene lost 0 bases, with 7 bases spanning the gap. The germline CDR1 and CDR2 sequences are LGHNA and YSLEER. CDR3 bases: TGCGCCAGCAGCCAAGGACAGAGCTCCTACGAGCAGTACTTC. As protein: CASSQGQSSYEQYF.

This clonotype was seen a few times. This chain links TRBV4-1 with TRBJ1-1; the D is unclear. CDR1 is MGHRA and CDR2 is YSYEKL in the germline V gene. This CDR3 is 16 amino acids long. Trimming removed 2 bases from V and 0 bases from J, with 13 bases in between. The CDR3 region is CASSQIVQLVNTEAFF. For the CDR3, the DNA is TGCGCCAGCAGCCAAATCGTGCAATTGGTGAACACTGAAGCTTTCTTT.

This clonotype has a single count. CDR3 loop: CSARDSRHSYEQYF. The DNA for the CDR3 is TGCAGTGCTAGAGATTCCCGGCACTCCTACGAGCAGTACTTC. V usage is TRBV20-1 and J usage is TRBJ2-7; D gene unclear. V lost 0 bases to trimming and J lost 0 bases, with 9 bases between them. The CDR3 consists of 14 residues. Germline V CDR1 and CDR2: DFQATT, SNEGSKA (reference sequence).

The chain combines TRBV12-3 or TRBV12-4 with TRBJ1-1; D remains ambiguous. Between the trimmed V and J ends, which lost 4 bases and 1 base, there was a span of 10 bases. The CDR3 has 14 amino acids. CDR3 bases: TGTGCCAGCAGTTGGATGAGTAGGAACACTGAAGCTTTCTTT. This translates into CASSWMSRNTEAFF.

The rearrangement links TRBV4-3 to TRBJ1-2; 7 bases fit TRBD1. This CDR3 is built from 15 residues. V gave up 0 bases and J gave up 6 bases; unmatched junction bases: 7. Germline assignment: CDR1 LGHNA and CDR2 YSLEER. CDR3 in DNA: TGCGCCAGCAGCCAAGATCGGACGACAGGGCATGGCTACACCTTC. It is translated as CASSQDRTTGHGYTF.

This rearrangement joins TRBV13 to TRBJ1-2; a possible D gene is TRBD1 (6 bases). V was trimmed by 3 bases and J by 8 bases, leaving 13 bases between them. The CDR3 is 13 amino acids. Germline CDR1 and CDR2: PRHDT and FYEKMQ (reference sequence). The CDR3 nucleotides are TGTGCCAGCAGCTTGGGTACAGGGCGGGGCTACACCTTC. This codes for CASSLGTGRGYTF. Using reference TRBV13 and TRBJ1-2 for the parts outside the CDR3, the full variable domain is AAGVIQSPRHLIKEKRETATLKCYPIPRHDTVYWYQQGPGQDPQFLISFYEKMQSDKGSIPDRFSAQQFSDYHSELNMSSLELGDSALYFCASSLGTGRGYTFGSGTRLTVV.

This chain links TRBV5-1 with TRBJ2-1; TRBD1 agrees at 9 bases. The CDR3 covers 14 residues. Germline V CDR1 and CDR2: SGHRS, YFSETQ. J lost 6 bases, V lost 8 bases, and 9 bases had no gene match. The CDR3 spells CASSGTGKVNEQFF. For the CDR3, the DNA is TGCGCCAGTTCCGGGACAGGGAAGGTCAATGAGCAGTTCTTC.

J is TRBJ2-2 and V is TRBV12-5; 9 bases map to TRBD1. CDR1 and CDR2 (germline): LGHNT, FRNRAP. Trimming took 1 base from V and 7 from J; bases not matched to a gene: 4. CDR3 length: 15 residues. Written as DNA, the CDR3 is TGTGCTAGTGGTTTGGACAGGGGGCATTTCGGGGAGCTGTTTTTT. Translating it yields CASGLDRGHFGELFF. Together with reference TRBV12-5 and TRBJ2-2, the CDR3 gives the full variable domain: DARVTQTPRHKVTEMGQEVTMRCQPILGHNTVFWYRQTMMQGLELLAYFRNRAPLDDSGMPKDRFSAEMPDATLATLKIQPSEPRDSAVYFCASGLDRGHFGELFFGEGSRLTVL.

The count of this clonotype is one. As DNA, the CDR3 is TGTGCCAGCAGCGGAGGCAGGCCGCAAGAGACCCAGTACTTC. As protein: CASSGGRPQETQYF. V and J are TRBV9 and TRBJ2-5, with unresolved D. The CDR3 totals 14 residues. CDR1 is SGDLS and CDR2 is YYNGEE in the germline V gene. Trimming stripped 3 bases from V and 2 bases from J, with 11 bases between.

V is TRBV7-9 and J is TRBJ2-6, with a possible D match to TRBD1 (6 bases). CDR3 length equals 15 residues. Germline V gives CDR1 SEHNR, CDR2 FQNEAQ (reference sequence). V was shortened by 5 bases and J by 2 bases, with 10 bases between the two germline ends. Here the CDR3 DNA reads TGTGCCAGCAGCCCCTCAGGGGCTGGGGCCAACGTCCTGACTTTC. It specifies CASSPSGAGANVLTF. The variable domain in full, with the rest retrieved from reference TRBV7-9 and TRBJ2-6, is DTGVSQNPRHKITKRGQNVTFRCDPISEHNRLYWYRQTLGQGPEFLTYFQNEAQLEKSRLLSDRFSAERPKGSFSTLEIQRTEQGDSAMYLCASSPSGAGANVLTFGAGSRLTVL.

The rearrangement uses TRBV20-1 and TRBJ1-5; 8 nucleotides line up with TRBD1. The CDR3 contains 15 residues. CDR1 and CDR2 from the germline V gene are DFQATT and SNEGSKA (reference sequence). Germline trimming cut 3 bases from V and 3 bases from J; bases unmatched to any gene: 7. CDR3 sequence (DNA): TGCAGTGCTAGTATGGACAGGGAGCCCAATCAGCCCCAGCATTTT. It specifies CSASMDREPNQPQHF.

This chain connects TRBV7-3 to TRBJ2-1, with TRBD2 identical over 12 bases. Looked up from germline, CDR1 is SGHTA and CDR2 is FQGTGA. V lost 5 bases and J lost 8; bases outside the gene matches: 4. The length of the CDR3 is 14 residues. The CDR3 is CASSPSGGADEQFF. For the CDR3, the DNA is TGTGCCAGCAGCCCTAGCGGGGGGGCCGATGAGCAGTTCTTC.

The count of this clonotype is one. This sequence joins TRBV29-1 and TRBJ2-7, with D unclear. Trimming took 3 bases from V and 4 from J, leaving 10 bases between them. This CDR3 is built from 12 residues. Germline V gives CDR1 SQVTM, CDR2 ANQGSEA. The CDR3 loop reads CSVEGREYEQYF. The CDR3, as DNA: TGCAGCGTTGAGGGCAGAGAATACGAGCAGTACTTC.

DNA for the CDR3: TGTGCCAGCAGCTCAGGACACCAAGAGACCCAGTACTTC. The encoded protein is CASSSGHQETQYF. V usage is TRBV11-2 and J usage is TRBJ2-5; D ambiguous. Deletions cut 4 bases from V and 0 bases from J, with 6 bases between. Per germline, CDR1 SGHAT and CDR2 FQNNGV. CDR3 length: 13 amino acids.

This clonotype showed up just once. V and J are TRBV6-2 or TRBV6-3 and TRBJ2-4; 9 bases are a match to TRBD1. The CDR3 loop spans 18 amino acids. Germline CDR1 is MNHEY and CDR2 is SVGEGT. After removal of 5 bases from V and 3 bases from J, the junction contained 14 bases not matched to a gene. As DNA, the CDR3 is TGTGCCAGCAGTCCTGGACAGGGGTCTAGCTATGACAAAAACATTCAGTACTTC. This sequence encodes CASSPGQGSSYDKNIQYF.